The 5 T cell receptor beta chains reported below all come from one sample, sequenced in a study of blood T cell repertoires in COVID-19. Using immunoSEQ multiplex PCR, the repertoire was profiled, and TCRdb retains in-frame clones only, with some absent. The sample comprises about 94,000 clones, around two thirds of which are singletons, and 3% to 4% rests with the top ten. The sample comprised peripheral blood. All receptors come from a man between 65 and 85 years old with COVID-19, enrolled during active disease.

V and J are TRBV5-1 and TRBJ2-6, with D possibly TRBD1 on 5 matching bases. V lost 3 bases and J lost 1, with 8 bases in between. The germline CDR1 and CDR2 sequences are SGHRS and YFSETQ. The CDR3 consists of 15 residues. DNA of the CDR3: TGCGCCAGCAGCTGGGCAGGGTCTGGGGCCAACGTCCTGACTTTC. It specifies CASSWAGSGANVLTF.

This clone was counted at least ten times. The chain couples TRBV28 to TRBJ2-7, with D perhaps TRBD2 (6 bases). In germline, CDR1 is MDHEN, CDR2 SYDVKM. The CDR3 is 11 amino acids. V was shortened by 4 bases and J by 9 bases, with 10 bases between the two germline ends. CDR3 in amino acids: CASSSRLGQYF. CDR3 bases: TGTGCCAGCAGTTCCCGACTAGGGCAGTACTTC. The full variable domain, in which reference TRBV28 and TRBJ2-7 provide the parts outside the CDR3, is DVKVTQSSRYLVKRTGEKVFLECVQDMDHENMFWYRQDPGLGLRLIYFSYDVKMKEKGDIPEGYSVSREKKERFSLILESASTNQTSMYLCASSSRLGQYFGPGTRLTVT.

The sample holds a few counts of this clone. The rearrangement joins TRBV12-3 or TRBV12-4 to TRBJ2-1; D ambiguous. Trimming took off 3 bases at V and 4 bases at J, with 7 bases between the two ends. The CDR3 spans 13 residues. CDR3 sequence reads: CASSFASYNEQFF. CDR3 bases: TGTGCCAGCAGTTTCGCCAGTTACAATGAGCAGTTCTTC.

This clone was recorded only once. CDR3 protein: CAWKQSWGLEQFF. CDR3 sequence (DNA): TGTGCCTGGAAACAAAGCTGGGGGCTTGAGCAGTTCTTC. The V and J genes are TRBV30 and TRBJ2-1, with TRBD1 as a possible D gene (6 bases). Germline V gene sequence: CDR1 GTSNPN, CDR2 SVGIG (reference sequence). The CDR3 contains 13 residues. V was pared by 4 bases and J by 9 bases, with 16 bases between.

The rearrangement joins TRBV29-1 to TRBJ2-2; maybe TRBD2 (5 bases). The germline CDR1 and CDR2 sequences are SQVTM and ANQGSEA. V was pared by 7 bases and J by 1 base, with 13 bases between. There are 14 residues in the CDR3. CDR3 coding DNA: TGCAGCGGCCTCCGGGATATGAACACCGGGGAGCTGTTTTTT. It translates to CSGLRDMNTGELFF.